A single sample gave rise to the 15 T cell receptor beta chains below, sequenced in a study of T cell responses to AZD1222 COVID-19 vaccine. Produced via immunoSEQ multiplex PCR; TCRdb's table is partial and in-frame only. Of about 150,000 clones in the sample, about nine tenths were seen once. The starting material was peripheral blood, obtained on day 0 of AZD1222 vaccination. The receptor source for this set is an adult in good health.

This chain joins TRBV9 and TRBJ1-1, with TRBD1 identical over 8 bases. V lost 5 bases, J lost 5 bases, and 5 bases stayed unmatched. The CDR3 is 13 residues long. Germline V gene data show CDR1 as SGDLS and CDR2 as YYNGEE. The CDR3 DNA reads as TGTGCCAGCAGGGGACAGGAGAGGACTGAAGCTTTCTTT. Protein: CASRGQERTEAFF.

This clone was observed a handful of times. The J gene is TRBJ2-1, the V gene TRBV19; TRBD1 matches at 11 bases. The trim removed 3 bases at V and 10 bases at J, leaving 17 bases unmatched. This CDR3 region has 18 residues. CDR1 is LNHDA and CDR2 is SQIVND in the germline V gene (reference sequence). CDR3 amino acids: CASSITPGQGARQWEQFF. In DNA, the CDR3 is TGTGCCAGTAGTATCACTCCTGGACAGGGGGCCCGGCAATGGGAGCAGTTCTTC.

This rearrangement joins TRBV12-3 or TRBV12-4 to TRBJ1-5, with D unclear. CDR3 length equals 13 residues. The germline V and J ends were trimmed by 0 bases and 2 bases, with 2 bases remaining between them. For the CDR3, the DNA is TGTGCCAGCAGTTTAGCTGGCAATCAGCCCCAGCATTTT. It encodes CASSLAGNQPQHF.

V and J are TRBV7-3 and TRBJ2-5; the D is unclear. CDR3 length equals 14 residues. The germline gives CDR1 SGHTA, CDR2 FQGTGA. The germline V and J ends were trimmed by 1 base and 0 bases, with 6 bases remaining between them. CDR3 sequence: CASSLSGHQETQYF. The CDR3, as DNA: TGTGCCAGCAGCTTAAGTGGCCACCAAGAGACCCAGTACTTC.

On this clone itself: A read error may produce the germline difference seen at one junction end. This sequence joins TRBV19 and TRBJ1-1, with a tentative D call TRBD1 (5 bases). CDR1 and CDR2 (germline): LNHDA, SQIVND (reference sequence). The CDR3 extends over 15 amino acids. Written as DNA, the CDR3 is TGTGCCAGTAGTATAGACCTAATCGGACAAACTGACGCTTTCTTT. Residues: CASSIDLIGQTDAFF.

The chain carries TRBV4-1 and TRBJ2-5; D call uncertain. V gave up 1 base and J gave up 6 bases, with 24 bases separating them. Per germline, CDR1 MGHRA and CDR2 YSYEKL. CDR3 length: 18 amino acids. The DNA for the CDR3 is TGCGCCAGCAGCCAAGGGGATTTTCGCGGTCAAAACGCCAAGACCCAGTACTTC. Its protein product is CASSQGDFRGQNAKTQYF.

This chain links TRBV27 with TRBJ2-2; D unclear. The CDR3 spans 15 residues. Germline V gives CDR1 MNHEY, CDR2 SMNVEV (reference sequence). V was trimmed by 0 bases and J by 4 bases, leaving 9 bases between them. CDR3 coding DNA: TGTGCCAGCAGTTTATCTTACAGCACCACCGGGGAGCTGTTTTTT. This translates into CASSLSYSTTGELFF.

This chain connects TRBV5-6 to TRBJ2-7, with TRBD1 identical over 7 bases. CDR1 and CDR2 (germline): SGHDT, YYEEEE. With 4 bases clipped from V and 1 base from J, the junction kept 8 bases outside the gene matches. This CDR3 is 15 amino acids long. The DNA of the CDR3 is TGTGCCAGCAGCCAGGGGGTCTCCGTATCCTACGAGCAGTACTTC. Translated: CASSQGVSVSYEQYF.

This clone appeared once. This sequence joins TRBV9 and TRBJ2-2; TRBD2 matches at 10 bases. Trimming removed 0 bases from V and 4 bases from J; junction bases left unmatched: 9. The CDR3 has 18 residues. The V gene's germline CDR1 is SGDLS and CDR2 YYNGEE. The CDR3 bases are TGTGCCAGCAGCGTAGGGCTAGCGGGAGCCCCAGGCACCGGGGAGCTGTTTTTT. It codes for CASSVGLAGAPGTGELFF.

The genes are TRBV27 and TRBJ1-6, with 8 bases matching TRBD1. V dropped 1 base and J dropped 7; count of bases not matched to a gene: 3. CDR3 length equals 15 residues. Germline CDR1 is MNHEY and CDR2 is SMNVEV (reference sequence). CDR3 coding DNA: TGTGCCAGCAGTTTATTCGGACAGGGAAATTCACCCCTCCACTTT. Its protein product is CASSLFGQGNSPLHF.

CDR3 in amino acids: CASSSLGSEYTEAFF. The CDR3 bases are TGTGCCAGCAGCAGCTTAGGGTCGGAGTACACTGAAGCTTTCTTT. The chain is built from TRBV28 and TRBJ1-1; D not certain. Germline values: CDR1 MDHEN, CDR2 SYDVKM. The CDR3 length is 15 residues. The germline V and J ends were trimmed by 6 bases and 3 bases, with 17 bases remaining between them.

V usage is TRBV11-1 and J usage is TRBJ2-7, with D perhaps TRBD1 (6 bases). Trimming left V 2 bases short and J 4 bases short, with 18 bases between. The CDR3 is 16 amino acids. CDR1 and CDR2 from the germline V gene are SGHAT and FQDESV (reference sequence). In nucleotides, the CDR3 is TGTGCCAGCAGCTTAAGTGTCAGGGGCATGGTTTACGAGCAGTACTTC. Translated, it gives CASSLSVRGMVYEQYF.

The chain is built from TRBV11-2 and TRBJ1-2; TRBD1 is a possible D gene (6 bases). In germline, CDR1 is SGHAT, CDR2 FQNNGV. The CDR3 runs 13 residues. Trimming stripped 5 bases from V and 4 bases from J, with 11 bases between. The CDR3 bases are TGTGCCAGCAGCCTCCAAGGGGGCTATGGCTACACCTTC. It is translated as CASSLQGGYGYTF. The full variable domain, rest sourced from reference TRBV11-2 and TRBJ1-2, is EAGVAQSPRYKIIEKRQSVAFWCNPISGHATLYWYQQILGQGPKLLIQFQNNGVVDDSQLPKDRFSAERLKGVDSTLKIQPAKLEDSAVYLCASSLQGGYGYTFGSGTRLTVV.

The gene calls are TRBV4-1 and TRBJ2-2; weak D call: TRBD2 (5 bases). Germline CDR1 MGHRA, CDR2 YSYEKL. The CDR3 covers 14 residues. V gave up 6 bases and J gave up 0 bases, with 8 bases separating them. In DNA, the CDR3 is TGCGCCAGCAGATTCGGGGCGAACACCGGGGAGCTGTTTTTT. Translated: CASRFGANTGELFF.

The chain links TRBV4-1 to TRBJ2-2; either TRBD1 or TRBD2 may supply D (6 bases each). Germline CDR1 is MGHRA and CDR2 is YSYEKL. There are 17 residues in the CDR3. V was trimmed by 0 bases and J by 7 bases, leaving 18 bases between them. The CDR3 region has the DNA TGCGCCAGCAGCCAAGATGGAACGGGGGCTTTAGTCGGGGAGCTGTTTTTT. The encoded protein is CASSQDGTGALVGELFF.